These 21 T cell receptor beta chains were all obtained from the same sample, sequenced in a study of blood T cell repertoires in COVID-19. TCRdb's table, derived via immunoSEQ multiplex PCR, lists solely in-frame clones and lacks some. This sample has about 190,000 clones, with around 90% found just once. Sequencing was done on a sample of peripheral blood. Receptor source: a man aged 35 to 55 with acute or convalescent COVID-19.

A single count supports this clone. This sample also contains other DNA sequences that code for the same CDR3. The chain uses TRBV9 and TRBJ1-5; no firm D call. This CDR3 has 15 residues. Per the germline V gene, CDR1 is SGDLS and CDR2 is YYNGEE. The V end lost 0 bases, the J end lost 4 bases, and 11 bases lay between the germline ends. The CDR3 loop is CASSVGGGPNQPQHF. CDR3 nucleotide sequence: TGTGCCAGCAGCGTAGGGGGAGGCCCAAATCAGCCCCAGCATTTT.

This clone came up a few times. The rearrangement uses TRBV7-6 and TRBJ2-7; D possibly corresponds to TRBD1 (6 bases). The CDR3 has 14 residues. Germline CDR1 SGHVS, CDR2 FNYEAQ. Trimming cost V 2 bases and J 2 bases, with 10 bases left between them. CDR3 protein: CASSLRQAAYEQYF. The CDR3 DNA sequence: TGTGCCAGCAGCTTAAGACAGGCTGCCTACGAGCAGTACTTC. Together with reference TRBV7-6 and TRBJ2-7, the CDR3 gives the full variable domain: GAGVSQSPRYKVTKRGQDVALRCDPISGHVSLYWYRQALGQGPEFLTYFNYEAQQDKSGLPNDRFSAERPEGSISTLTIQRTEQRDSAMYRCASSLRQAAYEQYFGPGTRLTVT.

This CDR3 reads CASSADRASNEKLFF. CDR3 bases: TGCGCCAGCAGCGCGGACAGGGCCTCTAATGAAAAACTGTTTTTT. The J gene is TRBJ1-4, the V gene TRBV5-1, with 8 bases lining up with TRBD1. The CDR3 runs to 15 residues. Germline V gene data show CDR1 as SGHRS and CDR2 as YFSETQ. Trimming at V came to 4 bases and at J to 3 bases, leaving 5 bases not matched to a gene.

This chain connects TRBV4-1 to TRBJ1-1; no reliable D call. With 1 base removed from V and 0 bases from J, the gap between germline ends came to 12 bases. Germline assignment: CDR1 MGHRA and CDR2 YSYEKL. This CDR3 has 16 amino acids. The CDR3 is CASSQGSAGMNTEAFF. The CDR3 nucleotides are TGCGCCAGCAGCCAAGGGTCCGCAGGAATGAACACTGAAGCTTTCTTT.

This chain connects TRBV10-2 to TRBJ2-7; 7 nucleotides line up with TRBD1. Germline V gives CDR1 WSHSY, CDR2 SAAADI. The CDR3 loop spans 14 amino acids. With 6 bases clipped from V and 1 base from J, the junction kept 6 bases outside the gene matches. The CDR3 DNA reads TGCGCCAGCAGGGGGAGACAGGGATCCTACGAGCAGTACTTC. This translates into CASRGRQGSYEQYF.

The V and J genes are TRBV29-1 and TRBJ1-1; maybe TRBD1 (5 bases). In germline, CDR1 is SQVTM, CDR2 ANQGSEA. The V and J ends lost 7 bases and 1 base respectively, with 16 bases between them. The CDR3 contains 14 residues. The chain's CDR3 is CSDLGRVGNTEAFF. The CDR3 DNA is TGCAGCGACCTCGGCAGGGTAGGGAACACTGAAGCTTTCTTT.

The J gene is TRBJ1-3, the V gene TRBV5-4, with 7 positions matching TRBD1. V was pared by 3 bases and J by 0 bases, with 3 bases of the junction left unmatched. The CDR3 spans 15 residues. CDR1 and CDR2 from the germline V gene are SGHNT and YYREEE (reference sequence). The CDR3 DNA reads TGTGCCAGCAGCTGGGGACAGAGCTCTGGAAACACCATATATTTT. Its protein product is CASSWGQSSGNTIYF.

The CDR3 DNA reads TGCGCCAGCAGCTGGCCCAACCGGGACAGGGCATTCACAGATACGCAGTATTTT. This sequence encodes CASSWPNRDRAFTDTQYF. This chain connects TRBV5-1 to TRBJ2-3; 9 nucleotides match TRBD1. Germline V gives CDR1 SGHRS, CDR2 YFSETQ. The CDR3 runs to 18 residues. With 3 bases clipped from V and 2 bases from J, the junction kept 13 bases outside the gene matches.

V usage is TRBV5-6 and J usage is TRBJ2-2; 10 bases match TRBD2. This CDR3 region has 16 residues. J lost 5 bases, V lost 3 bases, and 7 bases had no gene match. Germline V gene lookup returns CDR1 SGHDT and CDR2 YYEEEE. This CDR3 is CASSWLAGVITGELFF. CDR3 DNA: TGTGCCAGCAGCTGGCTAGCGGGGGTAATAACCGGGGAGCTGTTTTTT.

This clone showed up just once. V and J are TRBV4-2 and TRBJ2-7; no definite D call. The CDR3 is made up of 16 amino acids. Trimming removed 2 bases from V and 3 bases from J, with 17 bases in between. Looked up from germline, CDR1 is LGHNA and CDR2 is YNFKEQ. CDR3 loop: CASSQSPTGLGYEQYF. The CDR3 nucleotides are TGTGCCAGCAGCCAATCCCCGACTGGCCTAGGCTACGAGCAGTACTTC.

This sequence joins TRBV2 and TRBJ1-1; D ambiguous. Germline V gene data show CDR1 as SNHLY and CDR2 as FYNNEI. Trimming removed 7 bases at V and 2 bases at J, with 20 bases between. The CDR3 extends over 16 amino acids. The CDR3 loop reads CASTATPSASNTEAFF. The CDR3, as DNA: TGTGCCAGCACTGCGACACCCAGTGCCTCTAACACTGAAGCTTTCTTT. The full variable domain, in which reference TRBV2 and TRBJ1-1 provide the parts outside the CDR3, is EPEVTQTPSHQVTQMGQEVILRCVPISNHLYFYWYRQILGQKVEFLVSFYNNEISEKSEIFDDQFSVERPDGSNFTLKIRSTKLEDSAMYFCASTATPSASNTEAFFGQGTRLTVV.

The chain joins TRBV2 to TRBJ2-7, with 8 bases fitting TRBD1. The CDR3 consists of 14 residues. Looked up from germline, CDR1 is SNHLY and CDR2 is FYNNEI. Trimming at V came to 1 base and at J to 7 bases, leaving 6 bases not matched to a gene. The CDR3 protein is CASSEDRGTGEQYF. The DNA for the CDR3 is TGTGCCAGCAGTGAAGACAGGGGGACGGGAGAGCAGTACTTC.

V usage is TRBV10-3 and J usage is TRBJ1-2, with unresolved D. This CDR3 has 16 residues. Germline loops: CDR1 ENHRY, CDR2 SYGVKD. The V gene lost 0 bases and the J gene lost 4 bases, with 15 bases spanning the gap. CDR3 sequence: CAISESGGFQLYGYTF. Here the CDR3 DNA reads TGTGCCATCAGTGAGTCCGGCGGATTCCAACTCTATGGCTACACCTTC.

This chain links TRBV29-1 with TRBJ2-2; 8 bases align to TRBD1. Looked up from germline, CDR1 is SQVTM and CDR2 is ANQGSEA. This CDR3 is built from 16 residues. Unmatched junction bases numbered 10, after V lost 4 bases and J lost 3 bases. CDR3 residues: CSVGGLRGRDTGELFF. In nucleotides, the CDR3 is TGCAGCGTTGGTGGCCTCAGGGGGCGGGACACCGGGGAGCTGTTTTTT.

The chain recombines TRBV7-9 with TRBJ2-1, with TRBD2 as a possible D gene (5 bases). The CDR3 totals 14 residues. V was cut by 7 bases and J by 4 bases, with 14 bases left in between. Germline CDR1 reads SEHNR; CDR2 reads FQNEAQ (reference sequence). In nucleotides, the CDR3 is TGTGCCAGCACCCCCGCGGGCCCTTACAATGAGCAGTTCTTC. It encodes CASTPAGPYNEQFF.

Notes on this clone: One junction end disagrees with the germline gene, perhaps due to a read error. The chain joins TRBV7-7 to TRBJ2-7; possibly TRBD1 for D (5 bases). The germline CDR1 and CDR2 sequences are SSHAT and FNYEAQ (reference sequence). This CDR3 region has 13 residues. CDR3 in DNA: TGTGCTAGCAGCCAAAATCAGGGCAGGGAGCAGTACTTC. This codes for CASSQNQGREQYF.

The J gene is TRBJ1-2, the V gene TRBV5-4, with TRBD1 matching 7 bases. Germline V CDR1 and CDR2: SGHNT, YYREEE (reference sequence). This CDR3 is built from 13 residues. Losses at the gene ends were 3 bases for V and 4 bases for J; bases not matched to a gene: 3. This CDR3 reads CASSYSGGYGYTF. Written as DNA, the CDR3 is TGTGCCAGCAGCTACTCAGGGGGCTATGGCTACACCTTC. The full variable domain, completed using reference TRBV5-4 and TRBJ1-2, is ETGVTQSPTHLIKTRGQQVTLRCSSQSGHNTVSWYQQALGQGPQFIFQYYREEENGRGNFPPRFSGLQFPNYSSELNVNALELDDSALYLCASSYSGGYGYTFGSGTRLTVV.

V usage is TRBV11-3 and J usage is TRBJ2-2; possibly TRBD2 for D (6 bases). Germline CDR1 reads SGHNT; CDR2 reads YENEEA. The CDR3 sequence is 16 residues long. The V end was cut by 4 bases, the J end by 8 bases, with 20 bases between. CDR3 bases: TGTGCCAGCAGCTCGCGGGGCATACATACACCAGGGGAGCTGTTTTTT. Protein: CASSSRGIHTPGELFF.

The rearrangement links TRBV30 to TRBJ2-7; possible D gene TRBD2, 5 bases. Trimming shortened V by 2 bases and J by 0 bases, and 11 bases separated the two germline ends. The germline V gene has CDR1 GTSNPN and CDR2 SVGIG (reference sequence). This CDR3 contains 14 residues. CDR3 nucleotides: TGTGCCTGGAGTCGGGATTCAAGCTCCTACGAGCAGTACTTC. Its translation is CAWSRDSSSYEQYF.

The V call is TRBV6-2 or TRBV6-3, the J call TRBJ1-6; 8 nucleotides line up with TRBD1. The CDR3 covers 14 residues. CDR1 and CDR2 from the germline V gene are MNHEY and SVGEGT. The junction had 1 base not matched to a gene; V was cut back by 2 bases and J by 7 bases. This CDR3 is CASSYGTGNSPLHF. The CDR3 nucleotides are TGTGCCAGCAGTTACGGGACAGGCAATTCACCCCTCCACTTT.

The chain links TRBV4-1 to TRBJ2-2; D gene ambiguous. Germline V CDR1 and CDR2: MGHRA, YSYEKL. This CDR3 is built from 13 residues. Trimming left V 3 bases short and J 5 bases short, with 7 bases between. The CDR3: CASSQVLTGELFF. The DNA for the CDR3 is TGCGCCAGCAGCCAGGTACTGACCGGGGAGCTGTTTTTT.